The 8 T cell receptor beta chains below all came from one sample that was sequenced in a study of T cell repertoires in cytomegalovirus infection. TCRdb re-derived calls from the reads in MiXCR, one entry per CDR3 protein. The table lists 370,000 or so distinct CDR3 sequences, around a third of them singletons, with roughly 13% in the top ten. These TCRs are of unknown antigen specificity. This material consisted of cultured PBMCs, taken from culture after CMV antigen stimulation. The receptors shown here come from a human donor in good health (CMV status not recorded). Some clones in this sample may be carry-over from other donors' samples.

This clonotype has a single count. The rearrangement uses TRBV7-4 and TRBJ2-1, with D perhaps matching TRBD1 (5 bases). The CDR3 runs 12 residues. Germline V gene data show CDR1 as SGHVT and CDR2 as SQSDAQ. V lost 5 bases and J 12 bases, leaving 14 bases between the germline ends. In DNA, the CDR3 is TGTGCCAGCAGCCTTGGGGCCATGCCGCAGTTCTTC. Translating gives CASSLGAMPQFF. Combining the CDR3 with reference TRBV7-4 and TRBJ2-1 gives the whole variable domain GAGVSQSPRYKVAKRGRDVALRCDSISGHVTLYWYRQTLGQGSEVLTYSQSDAQRDKSGRPSGRFSAERPERSVSTLKIQRTEQGDSAVYLCASSLGAMPQFFGPGTRLTVL.

This chain uses TRBV7-2 with TRBJ2-3; D ambiguous. Germline V gene data show CDR1 as SGHTA and CDR2 as FQGNSA. The CDR3 is 13 amino acids. V dropped 1 base and J dropped 7 bases, with 9 bases sitting between them. CDR3 nucleotide sequence: TGTGCCAGCAGCTTAGGGCCAGGCTATACGCAGTATTTT. Protein product: CASSLGPGYTQYF. The whole variable domain, filled in from reference TRBV7-2 and TRBJ2-3, reads GAGVSQSPSNKVTEKGKDVELRCDPISGHTALYWYRQSLGQGLEFLIYFQGNSAPDKSGLPSDRFSAERTGGSVSTLTIQRTQQEDSAVYLCASSLGPGYTQYFGPGTRLTVL.

This clonotype was observed a single time. This chain uses TRBV15 with TRBJ2-5, with TRBD2 identical over 7 bases. Germline V lookup: CDR1 LNHNV, CDR2 YYDKDF (reference sequence). The CDR3 has 15 amino acids. After removal of 4 bases from V and 5 bases from J, the junction contained 10 bases not matched to a gene. As DNA, the CDR3 is TGTGCCACCAGCACCAGGACTAGTGTGGCGGAGACCCAGTACTTC. Protein: CATSTRTSVAETQYF.

The CDR3 nucleotides read TGTGCCAGCAGTTTAGCCCAGACAGGGAAGTGGTTTAACACTGAAGCTTTCTTT. This codes for CASSLAQTGKWFNTEAFF. This sequence joins TRBV12-3 or TRBV12-4 and TRBJ1-1, with 7 bases fitting TRBD1. The ends lost 0 bases at V and 2 bases at J; junction bases unmatched: 12. CDR3 length: 18 residues.

As concerns this clonotype: A much larger clone lies a single base off, so this may be a read error. The chain recombines TRBV7-2 with TRBJ2-1; no clear D. The V end was cut by 7 bases, the J end by 9 bases, with 13 bases between. CDR3 length equals 12 residues. Germline V gene sequence: CDR1 SGHTA, CDR2 FQGNSA. CDR3 DNA sequence: TGTGCCAGCAACCGGAGCTCCGGTGAGCAGTTCTTC. As protein: CASNRSSGEQFF.

This CDR3 reads CASSETTGVEAFF. CDR3 nucleotides: TGCGCCAGCAGTGAAACGACAGGGGTTGAAGCTTTCTTT. This sequence joins TRBV10-2 and TRBJ1-1; 8 nucleotides line up with TRBD1. J lost 7 bases, V lost 3 bases, and 4 bases had no gene match. Germline V gene data show CDR1 as WSHSY and CDR2 as SAAADI. The CDR3 sequence is 13 residues long.

The V gene is TRBV6-2 or TRBV6-3, the J gene TRBJ2-1; a possible D gene is TRBD2 (6 bases). CDR1 and CDR2 (germline): MNHEY, SVGEGT. The CDR3 runs 15 residues. V was pared by 4 bases and J by 4 bases, with 14 bases between. The CDR3 DNA reads TGTGCCAGCAGTTGGAAGCGGGCCCGGTACAATGAGCAGTTCTTC. Translation: CASSWKRARYNEQFF.

This clonotype occurred a few times. The V call is TRBV6-5, the J call TRBJ2-1, with TRBD2 as a possible D gene (5 bases). This CDR3 comprises 13 residues. The ends were cut back, 5 bases at V and 10 bases at J, with 15 bases in the middle. Germline CDR1 and CDR2: MNHEY and SVGAGI. DNA of the CDR3: TGTGCCAGCAGTCGCCATGGGGAGACGGAGCAGTTCTTC. Residues: CASSRHGETEQFF.